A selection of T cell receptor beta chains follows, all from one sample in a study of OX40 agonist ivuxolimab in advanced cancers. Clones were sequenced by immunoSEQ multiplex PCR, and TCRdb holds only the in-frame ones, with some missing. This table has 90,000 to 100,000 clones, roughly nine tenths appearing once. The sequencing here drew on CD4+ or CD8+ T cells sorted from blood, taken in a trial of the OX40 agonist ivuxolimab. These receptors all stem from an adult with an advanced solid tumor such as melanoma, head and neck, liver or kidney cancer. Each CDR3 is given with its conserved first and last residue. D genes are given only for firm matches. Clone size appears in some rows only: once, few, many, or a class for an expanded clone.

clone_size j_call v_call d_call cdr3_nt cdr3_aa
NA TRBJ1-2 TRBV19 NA TGTGCCAGTACGCAACGTGCAGGGAACTATGGCTACACCTTC CASTQRAGNYGYTF
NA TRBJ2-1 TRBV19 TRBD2 TGTGCCAGTAGTACCCCGGGACTAGCGTCGGATGAGCAGTTCTTC CASSTPGLASDEQFF
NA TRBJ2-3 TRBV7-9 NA TGTGCCAGCAGCTTTAGCGGTTGGGGGACCACAGATACGCAGTATTTT CASSFSGWGTTDTQYF
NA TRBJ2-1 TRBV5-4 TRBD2 TGTGCCATCCGACTAGCGGGAGGGAACGATGAGCAGTTCTTC CAIRLAGGNDEQFF
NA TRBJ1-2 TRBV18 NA TGTGCCAGCTCACCTGAACAGGGAAATGGCTACACCTTC CASSPEQGNGYTF
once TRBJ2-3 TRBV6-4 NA TGTGCCAGCAGTGGGCAGAGCACAGATACGCAGTATTTT CASSGQSTDTQYF
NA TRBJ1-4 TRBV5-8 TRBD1 TGTGCCAGCAGCTCTTGGACAGGGCGTAATGAAAAACTGTTTTTT CASSSWTGRNEKLFF
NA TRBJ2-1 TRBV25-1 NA TGTGCCAGCAGTGAGCCCAACTCAAGGGGTGAGCAGTTCTTC CASSEPNSRGEQFF
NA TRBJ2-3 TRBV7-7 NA TGTGCTAGCAGCTCGAGCGAGTCGAGGGCTGATACGCAGTATTTT CASSSSESRADTQYF
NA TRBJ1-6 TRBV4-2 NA TGTGCCAGCAGCCCTCAAAGCAGGACGATTCAATCACCCCTCCACTTT CASSPQSRTIQSPLHF
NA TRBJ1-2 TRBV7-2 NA TGTGCCAGTGGTCCGAGGGGGTACGGCTACACCTTC CASGPRGYGYTF
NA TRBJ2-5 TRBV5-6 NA TGTGCCAGCAGCTTGTATCACCAAGGGACCCAGTACTTC CASSLYHQGTQYF
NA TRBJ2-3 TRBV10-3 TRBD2 TGTGCCATCAGTGGACTAGCGGGAGATGGGGATACGCAGTATTTT CAISGLAGDGDTQYF
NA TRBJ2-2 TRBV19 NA TGTGCCAGTAGTATCAGGGGGGACAACACCGGGGAGCTGTTTTTT CASSIRGDNTGELFF
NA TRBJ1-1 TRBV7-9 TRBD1 TGTGCCAGCAGTTACAGGGGGCAGGGGACTGAAGCTTTCTTT CASSYRGQGTEAFF
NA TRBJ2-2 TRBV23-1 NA TGCGCCAGCTGTATTCGACCCCCCCATAAAGTGACGGGGGAGCTGTTTTTT CASCIRPPHKVTGELFF
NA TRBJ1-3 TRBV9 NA TGTGCCAGCAGCGTGGAACAGGGTTACGGAAACACCATATATTTT CASSVEQGYGNTIYF
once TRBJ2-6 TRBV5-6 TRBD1 TGTGCCAGCAGCTCAACCGGGACAGGGTTCGTCCTGACTTTC CASSSTGTGFVLTF
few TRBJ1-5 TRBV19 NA TGTGCCAGTAGTATGAGAGGAGTAGGGCAGCCCCAGCATTTT CASSMRGVGQPQHF
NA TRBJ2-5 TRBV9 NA TGTGCCAGCAGTGCCGGGAGTCAAGAGACCCAGTACTTC CASSAGSQETQYF
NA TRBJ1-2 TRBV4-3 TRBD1 TGCGCCAGCAGCCAAGATTGGCGACAGGGCGGCGGCTACACCTTC CASSQDWRQGGGYTF
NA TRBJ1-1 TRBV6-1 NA TGTGCCAGCAGTGCCTGGGGCCTGAACACTGAAGCTTTCTTT CASSAWGLNTEAFF
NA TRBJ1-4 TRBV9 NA TGTGCCAGCAGCGTAGGGGCAACTAATGAAAAACTGTTTTTT CASSVGATNEKLFF
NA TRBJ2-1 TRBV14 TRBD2 TGTGCCAGCAGCCAGCTAGCGGGTCGCTCCTACAATGAGCAGTTCTTC CASSQLAGRSYNEQFF
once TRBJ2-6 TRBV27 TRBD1 TGTGCCAGCACGAGGGGGACAGGGGGCGCTGGGGCCAACGTCCTGACTTTC CASTRGTGGAGANVLTF
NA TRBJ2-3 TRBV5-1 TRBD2 TGCGCCAGCAGGGACGGACTAGCAGCTAGCACAGATACGCAGTATTTT CASRDGLAASTDTQYF
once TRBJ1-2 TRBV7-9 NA TGTGCCAGCAGCTTTGTTTACAACTATGGCTACACCTTC CASSFVYNYGYTF
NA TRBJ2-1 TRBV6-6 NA TGTGCCAGCAGTTACTTCGGGACTAATGAGCAGTTCTTC CASSYFGTNEQFF
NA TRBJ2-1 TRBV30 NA TGTGCCTGGAGCCCCCGACGGGTTCTCTACAATGAGCAGTTCTTC CAWSPRRVLYNEQFF
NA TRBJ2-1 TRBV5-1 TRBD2 TGCGCCAGCAGCTGGACTAGCGGGAGGGGCAATGAGCAGTTCTTC CASSWTSGRGNEQFF
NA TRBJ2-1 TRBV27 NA TGTGCCAGCAGTCTCTGGAACTACAATGAGCAGTTCTTC CASSLWNYNEQFF
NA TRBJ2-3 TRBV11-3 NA TGTGCCAGCAGCTTAACCTACACAGATACGCAGTATTTT CASSLTYTDTQYF
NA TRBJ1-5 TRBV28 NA TGTGCCAGCAGTCCGGGAGGGAGCAATCAGCCCCAGCATTTT CASSPGGSNQPQHF
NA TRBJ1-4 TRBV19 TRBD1 TGTGCCAGTAGTATCCAGGGGGCGCGGGAAAAACTGTTTTTT CASSIQGAREKLFF
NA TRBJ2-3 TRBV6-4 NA TGTGCCAGCAGTGAGGGTCCATCCACAGATACGCAGTATTTT CASSEGPSTDTQYF
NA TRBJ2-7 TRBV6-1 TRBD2 TGTGCCAGCAGTGAAGGGCCACCCACGGGGCGGGAGAGACCCTACGAGCAGTACTTC CASSEGPPTGRERPYEQYF
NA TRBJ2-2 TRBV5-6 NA TGTGCCAGCAGCCAAAGAGCCACCGGGGAGCTGTTTTTT CASSQRATGELFF
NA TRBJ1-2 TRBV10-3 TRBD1 TGTGCCATCAAGGGGACAGGGGTCGACTATGGCTACACCTTC CAIKGTGVDYGYTF
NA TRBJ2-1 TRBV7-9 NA TGTGCCAGCAGCCAACTGTTGTACGGGCAGTTCTTC CASSQLLYGQFF
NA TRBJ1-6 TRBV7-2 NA TGTGCCAGCAGCTCCGGATCTTATAATTCACCCCTCCACTTT CASSSGSYNSPLHF
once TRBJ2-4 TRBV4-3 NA TGCGCCAGCAGCCCACACAGAGCCTCAGCCAAAAACATTCAGTACTTC CASSPHRASAKNIQYF
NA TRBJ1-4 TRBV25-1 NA TGTGCCAGTCAACAGGGAAATGAAAAACTGTTTTTT CASQQGNEKLFF
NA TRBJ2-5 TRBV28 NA TGTGCCAGCAGTTCCCCTCTTGGGAGGGGGGCAGAGACCCAGTACTTC CASSSPLGRGAETQYF
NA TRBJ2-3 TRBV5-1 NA TGCGCCAGCAGCTTGGCCAGGAGCACTAGCACAGATACGCAGTATTTT CASSLARSTSTDTQYF